This T cell receptor beta chain stems from a study of control samples from healthy donors and cancer patients. Per germline, CDR1 MNHEY and CDR2 SMNVEV (reference sequence). There are 15 residues in the CDR3. V lost 8 bases, J lost 0 bases, and 16 bases lay in between. Assay: immunoSEQ multiplex PCR; the TCRdb copy retains only in-frame clones and omits some. The sample has 120,000 or so clones, more than 80% seen once. The clonotype comes from a man aged 45-65 years in good health. The V call is TRBV27, the J call TRBJ1-2; D not certain. Sequencing input: blood. CDR3 loop: CASVEQPFSNYGYTF. CDR3 in DNA: TGTGCCAGCGTCGAACAGCCCTTTTCTAACTATGGCTACACCTTC.